The clone carrying this T cell receptor (beta chain) was counted between two and nine times. Its specificity is unknown. Trimming stripped 4 bases from V and 5 bases from J, with 14 bases between. Germline V gives CDR1 ENHRY, CDR2 SYGVKD. The CDR3 consists of 14 residues. This sample is part of a study of T cell repertoires in cytomegalovirus infection. The wider study: Both recently identified HLA-C-restricted and well-studied HLA-B-restricted CMV epitopes were used in the study. Public signatures in TCR beta pointed to CMV infection and matching HLA type.

TCRdb reprocessed the reads via MiXCR and lists one record per CDR3 protein. The table shows about 700,000 distinct CDR3 sequences, with 33% occurring only once. General study results and limits: Dominating the ex vivo response were TCR beta clonotypes that were CMV-specific and HLA-C-restricted. Totalled public TCR beta family frequency picked out people who carried CMV plus the relevant HLA.

The TCR comes from a human donor in good health (CMV status not recorded). Some clones in this sample may be carry-over from other donors' samples. The chain has TRBV10-3 and TRBJ1-1, with D perhaps TRBD1 (5 bases). The sequenced sample was cultured PBMCs, obtained from culture after CMV antigen stimulation. DNA of the CDR3: TGTGCCATCAGTGTGTCGCCCGAGGGGACTGAAGCTTTCTTT. Its protein product is CAISVSPEGTEAFF.